These 2 T cell receptor beta chains were all obtained from the same sample, sequenced in a study of graft-versus-host responses after intestinal transplantation. These receptors' targets are unknown. Sequencing was performed with immunoSEQ multiplex PCR; in TCRdb, only in-frame clones are kept and a portion is missing. The sample contains under 100,000 clones, 85% to 95% of which appear only once. Sequencing was performed on unstimulated CD4+ T cells sorted from spleen or lymph node cells, taken before transplant. The receptor source for this set is a human donor who was the organ donor for an intestinal transplant.

The chain joins TRBV11-2 to TRBJ2-3; D is unresolved. The CDR3 loop spans 16 amino acids. Trimming removed 4 bases at V and 1 base at J, with 15 bases between. Looked up from germline, CDR1 is SGHAT and CDR2 is FQNNGV. The CDR3 sequence: CASSSLSGRGTDTQYF. The CDR3 bases are TGTGCCAGCAGCTCCCTATCGGGTCGGGGCACAGATACGCAGTATTTT. Using reference TRBV11-2 and TRBJ2-3 for the parts outside the CDR3, the full variable domain is EAGVAQSPRYKIIEKRQSVAFWCNPISGHATLYWYQQILGQGPKLLIQFQNNGVVDDSQLPKDRFSAERLKGVDSTLKIQPAKLEDSAVYLCASSSLSGRGTDTQYFGPGTRLTVL.

This clone was seen a few times. This chain connects TRBV10-3 to TRBJ2-7; D remains ambiguous. CDR3 size: 14 residues. The germline CDR1 and CDR2 sequences are ENHRY and SYGVKD. V lost 2 bases to trimming and J lost 7 bases, with 15 bases between them. CDR3 sequence reads: CAISEIAGAEEQYF. As DNA, the CDR3 is TGTGCCATCAGTGAGATAGCTGGAGCTGAGGAGCAGTACTTC.